This entry concerns a single T cell receptor beta chain. Its antigen is still unknown. TCRdb processed the 5' RACE reads anew with MiXCR; each CDR3 protein has one entry. The sample includes 800,000 to 900,000 distinct CDR3 sequences, 10% to 15% of them seen just once. This sample is drawn from a study of CD8 T cells in ankylosing spondylitis. Overall study findings and caveats: Blood of patients with ankylosing spondylitis appeared to be characterized by a TCR beta motif of roughly eight highly homologous variants.

Trimming cost V 5 bases and J 8 bases; bases outside gene matches: 6. CDR3 size: 14 residues. The V gene is TRBV12-3 or TRBV12-4, the J gene TRBJ2-1, with TRBD1 matching over 10 bases. The sequence came from a male donor with ankylosing spondylitis. The sequenced sample consisted of blood, either unsorted or a sorted T cell fraction (not recorded which). CDR3 nucleotide sequence: TGTGCCAGCAGTCACCGGGACAGGGGTCATGAGCAGTTCTTC. This translates into CASSHRDRGHEQFF.